This T cell receptor (beta chain) came from a study of long-term antiretroviral therapy in people with HIV (dated by TCRdb to 2022 to 2024). In the study overall: The earliest samples were collected roughly a decade before the 2015 WHO recommendation for immediate ART, at a time when ART was usually postponed until CD4 counts fell. Whether ART initiation and durable HIV suppression were associated with changes in peripheral blood TRB repertoire composition and diversity was tested in a retrospective serial study. A total of some 200 cryopreserved PBMC samples came from approximately 30 adults with confirmed HIV infection and were collected serially over a mean of roughly 6 years (range 1-12). Among the 25 to 30 participants with HIV, eleven to twelve were female. No cross-contamination during QIAcube processing turned up in test extractions that ran a monoclonal T-cell line alongside around 32 polyclonal samples. Overall results and qualifications from the work: Inferences about post-ART repertoire changes are limited because no data were available on ART adherence, viral resistance or therapy changes. Samples dated from the mid-2000s to the late 2010s, and the ART regimens used may be less effective than current ones. Because pre-ART samples had limited cell numbers, unsorted PBMC were profiled rather than sorted CD4+ and CD8+ T cells. At every time point, the repertoire was dominated by expanded TRB clones first identified before ART initiation, although this dominance fluctuated and, in many PLHIV, declined after ART. CDR3 length ranges in HIV repertoires were narrower than in controls, and network structure suggested an antigen-experienced repertoire with only a slight naive shift after ART. Owing to limited PBMC availability, only the TCR beta chain was sequenced, without alpha chain pairing. Starting ART was linked to a significant rise in TRB diversity, yet even with long-term ART the diversity remained significantly lower than in transplant donor controls.

CDR1 is given as GTSNPN and CDR2 as SVGIG, both from the germline V gene (reference sequence). The CDR3 goes from the cysteine to the phenylalanine over 12 residues. CDR3 DNA only is kept here, 36 bases in frame from base 1. At the junction V is shortened by 2 bases and J by 3 bases, with 8 bases in between. The immunoSEQ hsTCRB v3.0 assay was used at survey level resolution to sequence the TRB variable region. A depth of 40,000-50,000 T-cell genomes per sample was targeted for TRB sequencing. Pooled TRB libraries were sequenced on an Illumina MiSeq with a v3 150-cycle kit. The authors' analysis ran thus. Analysis of repertoires was carried out in R inside a reproducible Nextflow workflow spanning QC, data transformation and analysis. LymphoSeq2, an R package for exploring AIRR-Seq data, was used to implement custom analyses. A few samples that produced fewer than 5000 total TRB sequences were removed, so 188 HIV repertoires were analyzed. Among the 188 retained HIV repertoires, some 60 were collected before ART initiation and over 120 were collected after ART initiation. Each repertoire was downsampled to 5000 TRB nucleotide sequences, and summary statistics were averaged across 100 downsampling iterations. The analysis kept only TRB sequences whose CDR3 regions were at least seven amino acids long. Diversity was assessed using a clonality score derived from Shannon entropy and using the Gini coefficient. In the repertoire networks, any two of the top 5000 CDR3 amino acid sequences were linked whenever the two sequences differed by an edit distance of one. GLIPH2 predicted antigen specificity groups and MHC restriction for TRB CDR3 amino acid sequences. Known CMV, EBV, HIV or tissue antigen associations were flagged by matching CDR3 amino acid sequences against VDJdb and McPAS-TCR. Pre-ART, post-ART and control groups were compared with Wilcoxon signed-rank tests and Holm-Bonferroni correction. This immuneACCESS table, as held by TCRdb, lists in-frame sequences with V and J called but not all clones. Of the missing ones, under half trace to an unresolved V gene in checked studies; the others have no known cause. The DNA gave D and trimming, while V, J and clone size come from that table. The sample table contains about 25,000 clones; only one count was recorded for almost 90% of them. In total, the top ten clones hold less than 6% of the sample.

To note about this clone: This receptor's antigen is unknown. No base quality values were provided; no much bigger clone lies one nucleotide off.

Participants were included only if at least one PBMC sample before ART initiation and at least two post-ART samples were available. Treatment was received in the United States of America by all participants with HIV. Cryopreserved samples of roughly 0.95-10 million PBMC were thawed and washed before DNA extraction. At the time of the earliest PBMC sample, participants with HIV were aged between about 23 and 54 years. Each participant contributed PBMC samples from 1-4 timepoints before ART initiation and 2-8 timepoints after ART initiation, with a median of 7 samples. For every participant, serial HIV viral load, CD4+ T-cell count, ART history and demographic data were obtained. Genomic DNA was extracted from unsorted PBMC with a Qiagen kit on a QIAcube, with processing performed in batches of 12 samples.

The material was unsorted PBMCs, obtained more than 4.3 years after starting antiretroviral therapy. The V gene is TRBV30 and the J gene is TRBJ2-7; the D gene is perhaps TRBD2, from 6 matching bases. This TCR derives from a man aged 30 to 39 with HIV. The DNA sequence reads TGTGCCTGGAGTCGGACTATCTACGAGCAGTACTTC. Its protein reads: CAWSRTIYEQYF.